These 28 T cell receptor beta chains came from one sample sequenced in a study of blood T cell repertoires in COVID-19. Sequencing used immunoSEQ multiplex PCR; TCRdb keeps in-frame clones, though not all of them. The sample holds approximately 330,000 clones, just under 90% seen once. The sequencing input was PBMCs or T cells enriched from blood (not recorded which). Receptors originate from a woman under 40 who had recovered from COVID-19.

The gene calls are TRBV28 and TRBJ1-2, with 10 bases lining up with TRBD1. V lost 4 bases, J lost 8 bases, and 7 bases stayed unmatched. Germline lookup yields CDR1 MDHEN and CDR2 SYDVKM. CDR3 length equals 14 residues. Written as DNA, the CDR3 is TGTGCCAGCAGTTCAGGGACAGGGGTTAACGGCTACACCTTC. Translation: CASSSGTGVNGYTF.

This clone was counted once. The sample has other DNA sequences that encode this CDR3 too. V is TRBV3-1 (or the pseudogene TRBV3-2) and J is TRBJ2-1; 7 nucleotides match TRBD2. The germline V gene has CDR1 LGHDT and CDR2 YNNKEL (reference sequence). V dropped 0 bases and J dropped 0; count of bases not matched to a gene: 2. This CDR3 has 16 amino acids. CDR3 loop: CASSQDLAASYNEQFF. CDR3 nucleotides: TGTGCCAGCAGCCAAGATCTAGCGGCCTCCTACAATGAGCAGTTCTTC.

The chain recombines TRBV6-5 with TRBJ1-1, with 7 bases that match TRBD1. The junction had 4 bases not matched to a gene; V was cut back by 8 bases and J by 1 base. Germline V gives CDR1 MNHEY, CDR2 SVGAGI. The CDR3 extends over 13 amino acids. The CDR3 DNA is TGTGCCAGCCTCCGGGACAGGAACACTGAAGCTTTCTTT. Protein product: CASLRDRNTEAFF.

The chain recombines TRBV18 with TRBJ1-1, with TRBD1 identical over 7 bases. Germline-derived CDR1 and CDR2 are KGHSH and LQKENI. Trimming cost V 3 bases and J 4 bases; bases outside gene matches: 5. The CDR3 has 14 amino acids. This CDR3 is CASSPTGATTEAFF. CDR3 coding DNA: TGTGCCAGCTCACCTACAGGGGCTACCACTGAAGCTTTCTTT.

This rearrangement joins TRBV13 to TRBJ2-3; 7 positions match TRBD2. The CDR3 is made up of 15 amino acids. J gave up 1 base and V 8 bases, and 9 bases lay outside the gene matches. Germline assignment: CDR1 PRHDT and CDR2 FYEKMQ (reference sequence). Here the CDR3 reads CASSINSGRTDTQYF. CDR3 in DNA: TGTGCCAGCTCAATTAATAGCGGGCGCACAGATACGCAGTATTTT. The full variable domain, rest sourced from reference TRBV13 and TRBJ2-3, is AAGVIQSPRHLIKEKRETATLKCYPIPRHDTVYWYQQGPGQDPQFLISFYEKMQSDKGSIPDRFSAQQFSDYHSELNMSSLELGDSALYFCASSINSGRTDTQYFGPGTRLTVL.

The chain couples TRBV7-9 to TRBJ2-5; TRBD1 might be the D (7 bases). The V end lost 3 bases, the J end lost 5 bases, and 13 bases lay between the germline ends. CDR3 length: 14 amino acids. The germline gives CDR1 SEHNR, CDR2 FQNEAQ (reference sequence). CDR3 sequence (DNA): TGTGCCAGCAGCTTCACCAGGGGGGAGGAGACCCAGTACTTC. This codes for CASSFTRGEETQYF.

The chain joins TRBV9 to TRBJ1-1; no definite D call. This CDR3 is 14 amino acids long. CDR1 is SGDLS, CDR2 YYNGEE, per germline. V lost 3 bases and J lost 2, with 11 bases in between. The CDR3 DNA sequence: TGTGCCAGCAGCGGCACAGTCGGCAACACTGAAGCTTTCTTT. Amino acids: CASSGTVGNTEAFF.

This clone was detected a few times. The V and J genes are TRBV7-9 and TRBJ1-5, with TRBD1 as a possible D gene (5 bases). Per germline, CDR1 SEHNR and CDR2 FQNEAQ (reference sequence). V was clipped by 6 bases and J by 7 bases, with 10 bases between them. This CDR3 comprises 12 residues. This CDR3 reads CASSEGEQPQHF. The CDR3, as DNA: TGTGCCAGCAGTGAAGGGGAACAGCCCCAGCATTTT.

The chain employs TRBV3-1 (or the pseudogene TRBV3-2) and TRBJ2-3; a weak D match, TRBD2 (5 bases). V was cut by 2 bases and J by 1 base, with 10 bases left in between. CDR3 length: 15 residues. From germline, CDR1 is LGHDT and CDR2 YNNKEL (reference sequence). CDR3 nucleotide sequence: TGTGCCAGCAGCCAAAGCCTAGCCCGCACAGATACGCAGTATTTT. Its translation: CASSQSLARTDTQYF.

The chain carries TRBV4-2 and TRBJ2-1; unclear D gene. CDR3 length: 12 amino acids. CDR1 is LGHNA and CDR2 is YNFKEQ in the germline V gene. Trimming shortened V by 4 bases and J by 7 bases, and 8 bases separated the two germline ends. The CDR3 coding sequence is TGTGCCAGCAGCCTCGGCGGAAATGAGCAGTTCTTC. Translation: CASSLGGNEQFF.

The chain employs TRBV14 and TRBJ1-1; 7 positions agree with TRBD1. The CDR3 sequence is 12 residues long. J gave up 7 bases and V 4 bases, and 3 bases lay outside the gene matches. Per the germline V gene, CDR1 is SGHDN and CDR2 is FVKESK. In DNA, the CDR3 is TGTGCCAGCAGCCCGGACAGGCTTGAAGCTTTCTTT. It specifies CASSPDRLEAFF.

The J gene is TRBJ2-7, the V gene TRBV2, with TRBD2 matching over 7 bases. The CDR3 is made up of 15 amino acids. Germline trimming cut 7 bases from V and 0 bases from J; bases unmatched to any gene: 9. CDR1 and CDR2 (germline): SNHLY, FYNNEI. CDR3 bases: TGTGCCAGCACCCCGGTAGTAGCGGGCTCCTACGAGCAGTACTTC. Its translation: CASTPVVAGSYEQYF.

The chain joins TRBV13 to TRBJ1-1; D gene ambiguous. V was pared by 5 bases and J by 6 bases, with 22 bases between. Per the germline V gene, CDR1 is PRHDT and CDR2 is FYEKMQ (reference sequence). This CDR3 has 16 residues. The CDR3 region is CASSPPLGQMSSEAFF. Here the CDR3 DNA reads TGTGCCAGCAGCCCGCCCCTTGGGCAAATGAGCTCTGAAGCTTTCTTT.

This clone was seen a single time. This chain links TRBV29-1 with TRBJ2-2; D may be TRBD1 (7 bases). Trimming took off 7 bases at V and 3 bases at J, with 18 bases between the two ends. This CDR3 is built from 15 residues. Germline CDR1 is SQVTM and CDR2 is ANQGSEA. CDR3 sequence reads: CSGGWRGRDTGELFF. For the CDR3, the DNA is TGCAGCGGGGGATGGAGGGGGCGTGACACCGGGGAGCTGTTTTTT.

The chain links TRBV6-6 to TRBJ1-1; D is perhaps TRBD1 (5 bases). The CDR3 contains 21 residues. V was shortened by 6 bases and J by 0 bases, with 32 bases between the two germline ends. Per the germline V gene, CDR1 is MNHNY and CDR2 is SVGAGI (reference sequence). CDR3 loop: CASSRGFIWGVKTQMNTEAFF. In DNA form, the CDR3 reads TGTGCCAGCAGCCGGGGGTTCATATGGGGGGTCAAAACCCAAATGAACACTGAAGCTTTCTTT.

CDR3 in DNA: TGCGCCAGCAGTGACCCGACTAGCGGGAGCTTCTACAATGAGCAGTTCTTC. Amino acid sequence: CASSDPTSGSFYNEQFF. The V and J genes are TRBV10-2 and TRBJ2-1; 12 nucleotides match TRBD2. There are 17 residues in the CDR3. From germline, CDR1 is WSHSY and CDR2 SAAADI. The V segment lost 3 bases and the J segment 3 bases; nucleotides outside the gene matches: 6.

The chain links TRBV19 to TRBJ1-1; 8 nucleotides agree with TRBD1. The length of the CDR3 is 14 residues. CDR1 is LNHDA, CDR2 SQIVND, per germline (reference sequence). The ends lost 5 bases at V and 4 bases at J; junction bases unmatched: 6. CDR3 nucleotide sequence: TGTGCCAGTAGTTGGGACAGGACTTTCACTGAAGCTTTCTTT. It encodes CASSWDRTFTEAFF. The whole variable domain, filled in from reference TRBV19 and TRBJ1-1, reads DGGITQSPKYLFRKEGQNVTLSCEQNLNHDAMYWYRQDPGQGLRLIYYSQIVNDFQKGDIAEGYSVSREKKESFPLTVTSAQKNPTAFYLCASSWDRTFTEAFFGQGTRLTVV.

This rearrangement joins TRBV28 to TRBJ1-1; D unresolved. Germline loops: CDR1 MDHEN, CDR2 SYDVKM. The CDR3 is 14 amino acids. V was pared by 9 bases and J by 0 bases, with 14 bases between. In DNA form, the CDR3 reads TGTGCCAGTCTAACACCAGGAATGAACACTGAAGCTTTCTTT. Translation: CASLTPGMNTEAFF.

V usage is TRBV27 and J usage is TRBJ1-1; 7 nucleotides line up with TRBD1. The CDR3 runs 14 residues. Germline-derived CDR1 and CDR2 are MNHEY and SMNVEV (reference sequence). V lost 6 bases, J lost 5 bases, and 9 bases stayed unmatched. Here the CDR3 DNA reads TGTGCCAGCAGACCCCGACAGGGAAGTACTGAAGCTTTCTTT. It yields the protein CASRPRQGSTEAFF.

This clone was picked up one time. The chain recombines TRBV5-1 with TRBJ2-2; D may be TRBD2 (5 bases). V lost 4 bases and J lost 8, with 18 bases in between. Germline V gene lookup returns CDR1 SGHRS and CDR2 YFSETQ. The CDR3 has 15 amino acids. The CDR3 bases are TGCGCCAGCAGCCCGGAGGATGTGGGATTAGGGGAGCTGTTTTTT. Translated: CASSPEDVGLGELFF.

This chain joins TRBV7-9 and TRBJ1-5; no firm D call. This CDR3 contains 14 residues. The germline gives CDR1 SEHNR, CDR2 FQNEAQ (reference sequence). Trimming removed 5 bases at V and 4 bases at J, with 12 bases between. CDR3 DNA: TGTGCCAGCAGCGCCATCTATGAAAATCAGCCCCAGCATTTT. It is translated as CASSAIYENQPQHF.

The V gene is TRBV28, the J gene TRBJ1-2; possibly TRBD1 for D (6 bases). Germline V gives CDR1 MDHEN, CDR2 SYDVKM. The CDR3 length is 14 residues. V lost 7 bases to trimming and J lost 2 bases, with 14 bases between them. The CDR3 bases are TGTGCCAGCACCACTCCACAGGGAAACTATGGCTACACCTTC. As protein: CASTTPQGNYGYTF.

This clone was observed once. V and J are TRBV15 and TRBJ1-2; D gene unclear. Trimming took 0 bases from V and 1 from J, leaving 6 bases between them. Per germline, CDR1 LNHNV and CDR2 YYDKDF (reference sequence). The CDR3 runs to 14 residues. This CDR3 reads CATSRDRYNYGYTF. In nucleotides, the CDR3 is TGTGCCACCAGCAGAGATCGGTATAACTATGGCTACACCTTC.

This chain links TRBV13 with TRBJ2-5; TRBD2 matches 12 bases. The CDR3 is made up of 16 amino acids. J was trimmed by 0 bases and V by 5 bases; bases with no gene match: 4. Per germline, CDR1 PRHDT and CDR2 FYEKMQ (reference sequence). Here the CDR3 DNA reads TGTGCCAGCAGCACACGGACTAGCGGGAACCAAGAGACCCAGTACTTC. This gives the protein CASSTRTSGNQETQYF.

The rearrangement links TRBV20-1 to TRBJ1-2; D is undetermined. V dropped 5 bases and J dropped 4 bases, with 5 bases sitting between them. CDR3 length equals 10 residues. Germline V gives CDR1 DFQATT, CDR2 SNEGSKA (reference sequence). In DNA, the CDR3 is TGCAGTGCTTACAGCTATGGCTACACCTTC. It is translated as CSAYSYGYTF.

The chain links TRBV18 to TRBJ2-3, with a tentative D call TRBD2 (6 bases). Germline V lookup: CDR1 KGHSH, CDR2 LQKENI. The CDR3 extends over 15 amino acids. Between the trimmed V and J ends, which lost 1 base and 6 bases, there was a span of 14 bases. CDR3 DNA: TGTGCCAGCTCACCACTAGCGGTCCGGGGGGATACGCAGTATTTT. This encodes CASSPLAVRGDTQYF.

This CDR3 reads CATSRDLTSRQSLREQYF. As DNA, the CDR3 is TGTGCCACCAGCAGAGACCTGACTTCGAGACAGTCTCTGAGAGAGCAGTACTTC. The V and J genes are TRBV15 and TRBJ2-7, with D possibly matching TRBD1 (5 bases). The CDR3 runs 18 residues. Germline V gives CDR1 LNHNV, CDR2 YYDKDF (reference sequence). Between the trimmed V and J ends, which lost 0 bases and 7 bases, there was a span of 25 bases. Supplemented by reference TRBV15 and TRBJ2-7, the full variable domain reads DAMVIQNPRYQVTQFGKPVTLSCSQTLNHNVMYWYQQKSSQAPKLLFHYYDKDFNNEADTPDNFQSRRPNTSFCFLDIRSPGLGDTAMYLCATSRDLTSRQSLREQYFGPGTRLTVT.

J is TRBJ1-5 and V is TRBV11-3; TRBD1 matches 10 bases. Germline trimming cut 3 bases from V and 4 bases from J; bases unmatched to any gene: 6. The germline gives CDR1 SGHNT, CDR2 YENEEA. This CDR3 spans 16 amino acids. The CDR3 DNA reads TGTGCCAGCAGCTTCCCGGGACAGGGGTTGAATCAGCCCCAGCATTTT. It specifies CASSFPGQGLNQPQHF.